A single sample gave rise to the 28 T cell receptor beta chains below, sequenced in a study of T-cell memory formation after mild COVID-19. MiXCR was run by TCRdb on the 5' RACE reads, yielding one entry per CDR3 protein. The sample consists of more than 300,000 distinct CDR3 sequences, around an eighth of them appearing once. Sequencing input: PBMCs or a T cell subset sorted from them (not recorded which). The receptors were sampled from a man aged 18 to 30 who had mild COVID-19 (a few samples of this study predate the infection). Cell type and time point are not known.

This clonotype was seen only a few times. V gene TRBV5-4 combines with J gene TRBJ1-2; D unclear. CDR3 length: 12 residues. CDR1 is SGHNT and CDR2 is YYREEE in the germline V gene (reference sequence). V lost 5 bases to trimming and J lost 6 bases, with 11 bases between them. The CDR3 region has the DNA TGTGCCAGCAGACTGGACGGGGATGGCTACACCTTC. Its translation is CASRLDGDGYTF.

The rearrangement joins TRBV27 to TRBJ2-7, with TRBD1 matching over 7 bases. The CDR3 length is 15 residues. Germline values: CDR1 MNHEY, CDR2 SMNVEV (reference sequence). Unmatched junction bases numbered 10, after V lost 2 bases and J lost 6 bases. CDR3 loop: CASSLGRGGRSEQYF. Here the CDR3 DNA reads TGTGCCAGCAGTTTAGGAAGAGGGGGCAGGTCCGAGCAGTACTTC.

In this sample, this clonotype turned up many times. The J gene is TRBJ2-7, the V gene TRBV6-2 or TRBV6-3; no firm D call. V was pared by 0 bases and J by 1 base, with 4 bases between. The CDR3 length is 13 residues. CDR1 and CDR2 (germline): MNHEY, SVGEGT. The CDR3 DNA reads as TGTGCCAGCAGTTACTCGACTTCCTACGAGCAGTACTTC. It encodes CASSYSTSYEQYF.

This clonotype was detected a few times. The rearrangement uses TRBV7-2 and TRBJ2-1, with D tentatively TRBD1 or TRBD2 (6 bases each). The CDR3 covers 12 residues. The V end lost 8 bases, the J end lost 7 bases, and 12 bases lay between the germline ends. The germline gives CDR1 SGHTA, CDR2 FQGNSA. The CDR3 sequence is CASGLGGNEQFF. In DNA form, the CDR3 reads TGTGCCAGCGGGCTAGGGGGGAATGAGCAGTTCTTC.

The CDR3 reads CASRWGPQETQYF. Written as DNA, the CDR3 is TGTGCCAGCAGGTGGGGTCCCCAAGAGACCCAGTACTTC. This rearrangement joins TRBV7-2 to TRBJ2-5, with D unresolved. The CDR3 extends over 13 amino acids. Germline V gives CDR1 SGHTA, CDR2 FQGNSA. The ends were cut back, 6 bases at V and 1 base at J, with 9 bases in the middle.

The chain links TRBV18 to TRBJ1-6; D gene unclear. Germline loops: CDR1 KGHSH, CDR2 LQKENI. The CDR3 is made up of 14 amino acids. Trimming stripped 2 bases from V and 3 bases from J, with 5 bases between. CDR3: CASSPENYNSPLHF. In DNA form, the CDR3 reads TGTGCCAGCTCACCAGAGAACTATAATTCACCCCTCCACTTT. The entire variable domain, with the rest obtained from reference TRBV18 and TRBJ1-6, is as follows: NAGVMQNPRHLVRRRGQEARLRCSPMKGHSHVYWYRQLPEEGLKFMVYLQKENIIDESGMPKERFSAEFPKEGPSILRIQQVVRGDSAAYFCASSPENYNSPLHFGNGTRLTVT.

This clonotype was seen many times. The CDR3 coding sequence is TGTGCCAGCAGCCCGACACTCCACTACGAGCAGTACTTC. Residues: CASSPTLHYEQYF. The J gene is TRBJ2-7, the V gene TRBV27; no clear D. This CDR3 comprises 13 residues. CDR1 is MNHEY, CDR2 SMNVEV, per germline (reference sequence). The germline V and J ends were trimmed by 6 bases and 3 bases, with 12 bases remaining between them.

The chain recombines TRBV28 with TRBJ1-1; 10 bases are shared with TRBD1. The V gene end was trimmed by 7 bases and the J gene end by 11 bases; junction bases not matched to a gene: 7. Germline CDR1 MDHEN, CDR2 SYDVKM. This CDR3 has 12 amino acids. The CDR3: CASTTGGKGAFF. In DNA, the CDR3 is TGTGCCAGCACGACAGGGGGCAAGGGGGCTTTCTTT.

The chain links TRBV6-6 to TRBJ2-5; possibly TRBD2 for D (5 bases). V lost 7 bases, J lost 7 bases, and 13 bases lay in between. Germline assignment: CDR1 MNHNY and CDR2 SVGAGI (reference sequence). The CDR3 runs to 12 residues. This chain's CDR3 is CASTSSRGTQYF. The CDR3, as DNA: TGTGCCAGCACAAGTTCCCGGGGGACCCAGTACTTC.

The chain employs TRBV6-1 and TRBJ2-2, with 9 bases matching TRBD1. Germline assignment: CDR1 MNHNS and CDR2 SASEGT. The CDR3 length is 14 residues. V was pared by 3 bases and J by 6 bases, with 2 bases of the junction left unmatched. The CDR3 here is CASSEDRGPGELFF. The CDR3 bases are TGTGCCAGCAGTGAGGACAGGGGTCCCGGGGAGCTGTTTTTT.

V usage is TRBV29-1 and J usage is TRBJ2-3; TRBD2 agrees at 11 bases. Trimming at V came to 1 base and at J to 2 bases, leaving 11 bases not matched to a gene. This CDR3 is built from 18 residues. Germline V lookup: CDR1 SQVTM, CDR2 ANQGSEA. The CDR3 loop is CSVEGLAGGPFTTDTQYF. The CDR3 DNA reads TGCAGCGTTGAAGGGCTAGCGGGGGGCCCATTTACCACAGATACGCAGTATTTT.

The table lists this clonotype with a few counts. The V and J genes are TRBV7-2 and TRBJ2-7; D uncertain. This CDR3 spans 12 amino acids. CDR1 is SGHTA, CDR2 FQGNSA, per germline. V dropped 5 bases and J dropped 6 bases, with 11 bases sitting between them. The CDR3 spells CASSPDVGEQYV. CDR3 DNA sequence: TGTGCCAGCAGCCCGGACGTGGGCGAGCAGTACGTC.

CDR3: CASSYGRQGGLQTQYF. DNA of the CDR3: TGTGCCAGCAGTTACGGAAGACAGGGGGGTCTACAGACCCAGTACTTC. This chain connects TRBV6-2 or TRBV6-3 to TRBJ2-5; 9 bases map to TRBD1. Germline V lookup: CDR1 MNHEY, CDR2 SVGEGT. The ends lost 2 bases at V and 6 bases at J; junction bases unmatched: 10. The CDR3 runs 16 residues.

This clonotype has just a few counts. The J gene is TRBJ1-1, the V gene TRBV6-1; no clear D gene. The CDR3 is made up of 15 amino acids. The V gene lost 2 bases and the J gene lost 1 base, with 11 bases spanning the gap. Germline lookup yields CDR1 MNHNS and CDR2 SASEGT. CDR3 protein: CASSESPGRNTEAFF. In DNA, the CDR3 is TGTGCCAGCAGTGAATCTCCGGGAAGGAACACTGAAGCTTTCTTT.

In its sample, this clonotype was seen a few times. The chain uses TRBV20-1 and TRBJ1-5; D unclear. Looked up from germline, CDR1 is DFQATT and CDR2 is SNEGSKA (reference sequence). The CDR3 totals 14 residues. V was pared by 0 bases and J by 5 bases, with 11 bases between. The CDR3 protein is CSARDETRDQPQHF. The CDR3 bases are TGCAGTGCTAGAGATGAGACGAGGGATCAGCCCCAGCATTTT.

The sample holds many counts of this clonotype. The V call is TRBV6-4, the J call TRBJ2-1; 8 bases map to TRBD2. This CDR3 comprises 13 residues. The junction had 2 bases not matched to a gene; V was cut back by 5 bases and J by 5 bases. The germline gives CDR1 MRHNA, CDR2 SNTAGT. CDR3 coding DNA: TGTGCCAGCAGTCCGACTAGCGACAATGAGCAGTTCTTC. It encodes CASSPTSDNEQFF.

Written as DNA, the CDR3 is TGTGCCAGCAGCCCTAACCCCAATGAGCAGTTCTTC. It encodes CASSPNPNEQFF. V gene TRBV9 combines with J gene TRBJ2-1, with D hard to call. This CDR3 spans 12 amino acids. With 4 bases removed from V and 6 bases from J, the gap between germline ends came to 8 bases. Looked up from germline, CDR1 is SGDLS and CDR2 is YYNGEE. Full variable domain (outside the CDR3, taken from reference TRBV9 and TRBJ2-1): DSGVTQTPKHLITATGQRVTLRCSPRSGDLSVYWYQQSLDQGLQFLIQYYNGEERAKGNILERFSAQQFPDLHSELNLSSLELGDSALYFCASSPNPNEQFFGPGTRLTVL.

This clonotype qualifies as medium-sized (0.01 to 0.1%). The CDR3 DNA reads as TGTGCCAGCAGCCCGACTAGCGGGGGGTCCCTCGTAGCCAAAAACATTCAGTACTTC. This translates into CASSPTSGGSLVAKNIQYF. This chain links TRBV9 with TRBJ2-4, with 13 bases that match TRBD2. The V segment lost 4 bases and the J segment 0 bases; nucleotides outside the gene matches: 10. Germline lookup yields CDR1 SGDLS and CDR2 YYNGEE. This CDR3 spans 19 amino acids.

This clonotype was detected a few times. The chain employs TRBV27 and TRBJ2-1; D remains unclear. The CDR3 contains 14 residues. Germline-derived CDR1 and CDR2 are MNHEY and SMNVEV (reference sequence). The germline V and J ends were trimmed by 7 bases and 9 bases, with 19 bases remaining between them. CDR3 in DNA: TGTGCCAGCATACTTGGGCAGGCTAAGGGTGAGCAGTTCTTC. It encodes CASILGQAKGEQFF.

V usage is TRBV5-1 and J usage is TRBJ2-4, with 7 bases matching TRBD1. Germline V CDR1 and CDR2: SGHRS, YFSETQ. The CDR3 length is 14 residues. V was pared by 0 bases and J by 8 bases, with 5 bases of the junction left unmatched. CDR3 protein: CASSLAGGWYIQYF. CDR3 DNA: TGCGCCAGCAGCTTGGCAGGGGGTTGGTACATTCAGTACTTC. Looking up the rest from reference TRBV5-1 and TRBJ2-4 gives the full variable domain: KAGVTQTPRYLIKTRGQQVTLSCSPISGHRSVSWYQQTPGQGLQFLFEYFSETQRNKGNFPGRFSGRQFSNSRSEMNVSTLELGDSALYLCASSLAGGWYIQYFGAGTRLSVL.

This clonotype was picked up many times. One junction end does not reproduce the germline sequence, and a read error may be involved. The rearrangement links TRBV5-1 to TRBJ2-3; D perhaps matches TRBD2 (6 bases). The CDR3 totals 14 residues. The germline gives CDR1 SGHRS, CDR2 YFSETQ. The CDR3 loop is CASSLAGTTDTQYF. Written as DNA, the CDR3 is TGCGCCAGCAGTTTGGCGGGGACCACAGATACGCAGTATTTT.

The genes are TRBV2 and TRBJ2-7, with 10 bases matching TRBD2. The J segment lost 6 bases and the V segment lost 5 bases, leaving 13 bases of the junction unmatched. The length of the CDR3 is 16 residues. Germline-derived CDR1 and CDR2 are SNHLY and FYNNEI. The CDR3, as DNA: TGTGCCAGCAGTTCACTCTTGCTAGCGGGGGTAGCCGAGCAGTACTTC. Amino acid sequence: CASSSLLLAGVAEQYF.

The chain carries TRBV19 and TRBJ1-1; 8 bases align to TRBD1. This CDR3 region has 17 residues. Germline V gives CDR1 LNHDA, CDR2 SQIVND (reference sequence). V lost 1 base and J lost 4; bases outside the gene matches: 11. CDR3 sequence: CASSIASYRDRSTEAFF. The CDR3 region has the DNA TGTGCCAGTAGTATAGCCTCCTACCGGGACAGGAGCACTGAAGCTTTCTTT.

The CDR3 nucleotides are TGCAGTGCCCGAGCGCTAGGGGCTGATGGCTACACCTTC. Translation gives CSARALGADGYTF. This rearrangement joins TRBV20-1 to TRBJ1-2; D is perhaps TRBD1 (5 bases). Looked up from germline, CDR1 is DFQATT and CDR2 is SNEGSKA (reference sequence). This CDR3 region has 13 residues. V shed 6 bases and J shed 6 bases, with 17 bases lying between them.

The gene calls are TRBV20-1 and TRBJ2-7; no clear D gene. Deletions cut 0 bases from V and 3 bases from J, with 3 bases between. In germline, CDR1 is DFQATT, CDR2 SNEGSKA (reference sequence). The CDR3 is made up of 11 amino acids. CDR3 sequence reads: CSARDSYEQYF. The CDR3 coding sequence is TGCAGTGCTAGAGACAGCTACGAGCAGTACTTC.

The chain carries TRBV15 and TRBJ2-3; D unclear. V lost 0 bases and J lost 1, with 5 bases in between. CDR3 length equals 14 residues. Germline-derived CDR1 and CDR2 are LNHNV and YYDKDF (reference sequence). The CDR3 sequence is CATSRDPGTDTQYF. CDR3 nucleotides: TGTGCCACCAGCAGAGATCCGGGCACAGATACGCAGTATTTT.

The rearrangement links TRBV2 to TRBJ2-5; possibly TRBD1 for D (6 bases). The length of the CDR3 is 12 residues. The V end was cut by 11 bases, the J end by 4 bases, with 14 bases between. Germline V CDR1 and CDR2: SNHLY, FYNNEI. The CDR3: CAASTGPETQYF. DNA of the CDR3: TGTGCCGCATCGACAGGACCAGAGACCCAGTACTTC.

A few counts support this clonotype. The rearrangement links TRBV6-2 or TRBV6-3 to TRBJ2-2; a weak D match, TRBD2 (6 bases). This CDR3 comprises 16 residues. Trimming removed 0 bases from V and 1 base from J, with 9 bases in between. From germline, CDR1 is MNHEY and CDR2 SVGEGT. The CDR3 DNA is TGTGCCAGCAGTTACTCCGGGACTCTGAACACCGGGGAGCTGTTTTTT. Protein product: CASSYSGTLNTGELFF.